Below, 23 T cell receptor beta chains from the same sample are listed, as sequenced in a study of blood T cell repertoires in COVID-19. The data were produced by immunoSEQ multiplex PCR, yet TCRdb's version contains in-frame clones alone and is incomplete. The sample carries some 400,000 clones, about 87% recorded once. Sequenced material: peripheral blood. The receptors shown here come from a woman younger than 45 with COVID-19, enrolled during active disease.

This clone is a singleton in its sample. J is TRBJ1-1 and V is TRBV10-3; TRBD1 matches at 11 bases. V lost 3 bases and J lost 3; bases outside the gene matches: 9. The CDR3 has 17 residues. Germline V CDR1 and CDR2: ENHRY, SYGVKD. The CDR3 region is CAISDRRGQGADTEAFF. Here the CDR3 DNA reads TGTGCCATCAGTGATCGGCGAGGACAGGGGGCTGACACTGAAGCTTTCTTT.

The chain combines TRBV7-8 with TRBJ2-2; no firm D call. The germline V and J ends were trimmed by 1 base and 2 bases, with 8 bases remaining between them. The germline V gene encodes CDR1 SGHVS and CDR2 FQNEAQ. This CDR3 spans 15 amino acids. Here the CDR3 reads CASSLGWQNTGELFF. The CDR3 DNA reads as TGTGCCAGCAGCTTAGGATGGCAAAACACCGGGGAGCTGTTTTTT.

Points on this clone: A much larger clonotype is one base distant, so this may be a read error. The chain employs TRBV6-5 and TRBJ2-7; 8 bases fit TRBD1. The CDR3 sequence is 13 residues long. The V gene end was trimmed by 2 bases and the J gene end by 6 bases; junction bases not matched to a gene: 3. The germline V gene has CDR1 MNHEY and CDR2 SVGAGI. CDR3 nucleotide sequence: TGTGCCAGCAGTTACGACAGGGGTGGCGAGCAGTACTTC. This translates into CASSYDRGGEQYF.

The V and J genes are TRBV5-4 and TRBJ1-2; D ambiguous. The V end lost 3 bases, the J end lost 6 bases, and 15 bases lay between the germline ends. This CDR3 has 14 residues. Germline values: CDR1 SGHNT, CDR2 YYREEE (reference sequence). CDR3 DNA sequence: TGTGCCAGCAGCTCCCGGACCGGGAGAAATGGCTACACCTTC. This sequence encodes CASSSRTGRNGYTF.

The chain employs TRBV5-1 and TRBJ2-7; 10 bases map to TRBD1. Germline lookup yields CDR1 SGHRS and CDR2 YFSETQ. With V trimmed by 1 base and J by 2 bases, 6 bases remained unmatched. This CDR3 contains 16 residues. The CDR3 sequence: CASSLTGTGVAYEQYF. DNA of the CDR3: TGCGCCAGCAGCTTGACCGGGACAGGGGTGGCCTACGAGCAGTACTTC.

The CDR3 DNA reads TGTGCCAGCAGCCCCGGACAGGGGTCGGCCGGGGAGCTGTTTTTT. Its translation: CASSPGQGSAGELFF. The chain couples TRBV7-9 to TRBJ2-2; 9 nucleotides agree with TRBD1. CDR3 size: 15 residues. Per the germline V gene, CDR1 is SEHNR and CDR2 is FQNEAQ (reference sequence). The J segment lost 6 bases and the V segment lost 5 bases, leaving 7 bases of the junction unmatched.

The chain combines TRBV14 with TRBJ1-2; no clear D gene. V lost 4 bases and J 3 bases, leaving 9 bases between the germline ends. This CDR3 spans 13 amino acids. In germline, CDR1 is SGHDN, CDR2 FVKESK. The chain's CDR3 is CASSPELYYGYTF. CDR3 nucleotide sequence: TGTGCCAGCAGCCCGGAACTATACTATGGCTACACCTTC.

V is TRBV7-9 and J is TRBJ1-2; D remains unclear. Germline assignment: CDR1 SEHNR and CDR2 FQNEAQ (reference sequence). Trimming stripped 4 bases from V and 0 bases from J, with 6 bases between. The CDR3 extends over 13 amino acids. The DNA for the CDR3 is TGTGCCAGCAGCTCCTCCTCTAACTATGGCTACACCTTC. Translated: CASSSSSNYGYTF.

The chain combines TRBV2 with TRBJ1-4; D unclear. In germline, CDR1 is SNHLY, CDR2 FYNNEI. V lost 3 bases to trimming and J lost 1 base, with 9 bases between them. The CDR3 extends over 15 amino acids. CDR3 region: CASSDGRGTNEKLFF. The DNA for the CDR3 is TGTGCCAGCAGTGATGGACGGGGAACTAATGAAAAACTGTTTTTT.

This chain links TRBV12-3 or TRBV12-4 with TRBJ1-4; 8 bases are a match to TRBD1. CDR3 length equals 13 residues. With 8 bases clipped from V and 10 bases from J, the junction kept 9 bases outside the gene matches. The CDR3 coding sequence is TGTGCCAGCGGACAGGGAGGGTGGCGAAAACTGTTTTTT. Protein sequence: CASGQGGWRKLFF.

V usage is TRBV5-6 and J usage is TRBJ2-7; maybe TRBD1 (6 bases). This CDR3 has 13 residues. CDR1 is SGHDT and CDR2 is YYEEEE in the germline V gene. Trimming shortened V by 3 bases and J by 4 bases, and 11 bases separated the two germline ends. The CDR3 bases are TGTGCCAGCAGCTGGGGGACAAATTACGAGCAGTACTTC. It yields the protein CASSWGTNYEQYF.

Written as DNA, the CDR3 is TGTGCCAGCAGCCAAGCCGAGCTAGCGGGAAAAACCGGGGAGCTGTTTTTT. Protein sequence: CASSQAELAGKTGELFF. The chain combines TRBV4-2 with TRBJ2-2; 9 nucleotides line up with TRBD2. Germline CDR1 reads LGHNA; CDR2 reads YNFKEQ. CDR3 length equals 17 residues. V was clipped by 1 base and J by 5 bases; unmatched bases: 8.

The CDR3 spells CASSYVTENTGELFF. The CDR3 DNA reads TGTGCCAGCAGTTACGTGACAGAGAACACCGGGGAGCTGTTTTTT. This rearrangement joins TRBV6-5 to TRBJ2-2; D might be TRBD1 (5 bases). V was cut by 2 bases and J by 1 base, with 8 bases left in between. The CDR3 is made up of 15 amino acids. Germline V lookup: CDR1 MNHEY, CDR2 SVGAGI.

The V call is TRBV27, the J call TRBJ1-1; possible D gene TRBD1, 6 bases. The germline CDR1 and CDR2 sequences are MNHEY and SMNVEV (reference sequence). The germline V and J ends were trimmed by 3 bases and 4 bases, with 15 bases remaining between them. The CDR3 consists of 15 residues. Here the CDR3 reads CASSFMGAVGTEAFF. For the CDR3, the DNA is TGTGCCAGCAGTTTCATGGGGGCAGTTGGCACTGAAGCTTTCTTT.

V and J are TRBV4-1 and TRBJ2-7, with D tentatively TRBD2 (6 bases). The CDR3 covers 16 residues. Trimming removed 0 bases at V and 4 bases at J, with 16 bases between. The germline V gene encodes CDR1 MGHRA and CDR2 YSYEKL. The CDR3 protein is CASSQDRRAQSYEQYF. In nucleotides, the CDR3 is TGCGCCAGCAGCCAAGACCGGAGGGCCCAGTCATACGAGCAGTACTTC.

The V call is TRBV6-5, the J call TRBJ2-7, with TRBD1 matching over 9 bases. Losses at the gene ends were 0 bases for V and 4 bases for J; bases not matched to a gene: 4. Germline-derived CDR1 and CDR2 are MNHEY and SVGAGI. CDR3 size: 15 residues. Written as DNA, the CDR3 is TGTGCCAGCAGTTACTCTAGGACAGGGGTTTACGAGCAGTACTTC. Translating gives CASSYSRTGVYEQYF.

The chain carries TRBV5-6 and TRBJ2-1; 10 bases are shared with TRBD2. There are 18 residues in the CDR3. The germline V gene has CDR1 SGHDT and CDR2 YYEEEE. V trimming: 0 bases; J trimming: 0 bases; junction bases outside the gene matches: 6. The CDR3 coding sequence is TGTGCCAGCAGCTTGGAGGCGACTAGCGGGTCCTCCTACAATGAGCAGTTCTTC. Its translation: CASSLEATSGSSYNEQFF.

The J gene is TRBJ2-1, the V gene TRBV11-2; TRBD1 matches 8 bases. V dropped 5 bases and J dropped 0; count of bases not matched to a gene: 6. The CDR3 has 16 amino acids. CDR1 and CDR2 (germline): SGHAT, FQNNGV. CDR3 DNA: TGTGCCAGCAGCGGGAACAGGGGGAGCTCCTACAATGAGCAGTTCTTC. Protein: CASSGNRGSSYNEQFF.

V usage is TRBV9 and J usage is TRBJ2-1; TRBD2 is a possible D gene (5 bases). The germline V gene encodes CDR1 SGDLS and CDR2 YYNGEE. This CDR3 spans 16 amino acids. Trimming shortened V by 0 bases and J by 0 bases, and 10 bases separated the two germline ends. The CDR3 DNA reads as TGTGCCAGCAGCGTAGATTCGGGGAGCTCCTACAATGAGCAGTTCTTC. The encoded protein is CASSVDSGSSYNEQFF.

This clone was found once. The sample has other DNA sequences that encode this CDR3 too. The rearrangement joins TRBV19 to TRBJ2-4; D might be TRBD2 (6 bases). Germline loops: CDR1 LNHDA, CDR2 SQIVND (reference sequence). V shed 3 bases and J shed 4 bases, with 13 bases lying between them. The length of the CDR3 is 15 residues. The CDR3 region has the DNA TGTGCCAGTAGTATTGTAACGGGAGCTAAAAACATTCAGTACTTC. It encodes CASSIVTGAKNIQYF.

The chain employs TRBV28 and TRBJ2-2, with 8 bases aligning to TRBD1. Germline V CDR1 and CDR2: MDHEN, SYDVKM. The junction had 5 bases not matched to a gene; V was cut back by 10 bases and J by 7 bases. The CDR3 is 12 amino acids. CDR3 sequence: CATRGLSGELFF. In nucleotides, the CDR3 is TGTGCCACCAGGGGGCTGAGCGGGGAGCTGTTTTTT.

This clone was recorded only once. The V and J genes are TRBV6-6 and TRBJ2-1; 12 positions agree with TRBD2. Trimming removed 6 bases from V and 4 bases from J; junction bases left unmatched: 28. There are 23 residues in the CDR3. Germline V gives CDR1 MNHNY, CDR2 SVGAGI (reference sequence). The CDR3 protein is CASRRQQGHRLAGEAYLYNEQFF. In nucleotides, the CDR3 is TGTGCCAGCAGGCGACAACAGGGTCACCGACTAGCGGGAGAGGCCTACTTATACAATGAGCAGTTCTTC.

The rearrangement joins TRBV2 to TRBJ2-3; 13 bases agree with TRBD2. This CDR3 region has 16 residues. Trimming cost V 5 bases and J 5 bases; bases outside gene matches: 7. The germline CDR1 and CDR2 sequences are SNHLY and FYNNEI. CDR3 loop: CASSSVGLAGLDTQYF. The CDR3 DNA is TGTGCCAGCAGTTCGGTGGGACTAGCGGGACTAGATACGCAGTATTTT.